This is a list of T cell receptor beta chains from one sample in a study of response to subunit inactivated influenza vaccine. Via MiXCR, TCRdb re-called the RT-PCR reads, giving one row per CDR3 protein. In the table there are under 750,000 distinct CDR3 sequences, over 9.5% of which are singletons. This sample comprised PBMCs from blood, obtained on the day of vaccination. The receptor source for this set is a man aged 45-65 years who received an inactivated influenza vaccine. Each CDR3 is given with its conserved first and last residue. D genes are given only for firm matches. Expanded clones get a size class; other rows say once, few or many, or leave the size out.

>NA|11|TRBV6-2/TRBV6-3|few|TRBJ2-7
TGTGCCAGCACCGAGGGGTACGAGCAGTACTTC
CASTEGYEQYF
>NA|15|TRBV6-1|NA|TRBJ2-1
TGTGCCAGCAGGGCTGGGACCCAAAACCGGAATGAGCAGTTCTTC
CASRAGTQNRNEQFF
>TRBD1|14|TRBV7-2|few|TRBJ2-3
TGTGCCAGCCGAGTCCCAGGGGGCCCAGATACGCAGTATTTT
CASRVPGGPDTQYF
>NA|13|TRBV6-1|NA|TRBJ1-1
TGTGCCAGCAAGGTGGAGGTCTCCACTGAAGCTTTCTTT
CASKVEVSTEAFF
>NA|14|TRBV20-1|NA|TRBJ2-1
TGCAGTGCTAGTAAGGGGGGTAGCTACAATGAGCAGTTCTTC
CSASKGGSYNEQFF
>TRBD2|15|TRBV7-2|NA|TRBJ2-7
TGTGCCAGCAGCCCCCTGAGCGGGGGGTCCTACGAGCAGTACTTC
CASSPLSGGSYEQYF
>NA|13|TRBV6-2/TRBV6-3|few|TRBJ2-3
TGTGCCAGCAGAAACCCCCTACCAGATACGCAGTATTTT
CASRNPLPDTQYF
>NA|11|TRBV29-1|NA|TRBJ1-2
TGCAGCGCCCGACAACTCGATGGCTACACCTTC
CSARQLDGYTF
>TRBD2|16|TRBV10-3|NA|TRBJ2-3
TGTGCCATCAGTGAGTCCCCAGCGGGAGCCGCAGATACGCAGTATTTT
CAISESPAGAADTQYF
>NA|15|TRBV11-2|few|TRBJ2-4
TGTGCCAGCAGCTCACGGACCGTCTCCAAAAACATTCAGTACTTC
CASSSRTVSKNIQYF
>TRBD1|16|TRBV18|many|TRBJ2-4
TGTGCCAGCTCGCACCGGGACAGGGAAGCCAAAAACATTCAGTACTTC
CASSHRDREAKNIQYF
>NA|16|TRBV12-3/TRBV12-4|many|TRBJ2-1
TGTGCCAGCAGTTTTCCCCCGACCGGACTCTTAGGGGAGCAGTTCTTC
CASSFPPTGLLGEQFF
>NA|14|TRBV9|many|TRBJ1-1
TGTGCCAGCAGCGCTTCGTACATCGGCACTGAAGCTTTCTTT
CASSASYIGTEAFF
>TRBD1|16|TRBV7-2|few|TRBJ1-4
TGTGCCAGCAGCTTAGCACCGGGACAGGGGACTGAAAAACTGTTTTTT
CASSLAPGQGTEKLFF
>TRBD1|15|TRBV9|NA|TRBJ2-7
TGTGCCAGCAGCGGAGGACAGGGAAGCTCCTACGAGCAGTACTTC
CASSGGQGSSYEQYF
>NA|13|TRBV4-2|NA|TRBJ1-4
TGTGCCAGCAGCCAAGACAGGAACGAAAAACTGTTTTTT
CASSQDRNEKLFF
>TRBD2|15|TRBV7-9|many|TRBJ2-3
TGTGCCAGCAGCTCCCCAGCGGGAACAGCAGATACGCAGTATTTT
CASSSPAGTADTQYF
>NA|14|TRBV28|NA|TRBJ2-4
TGTGCCAGCAGTGAAGGGGTTGATGGGAACATTCAGTACTTC
CASSEGVDGNIQYF
>NA|14|TRBV11-2|NA|TRBJ2-7
TGTGCCAGCAGCACCCGGGACGGTCTCTACGAGCAGTACTTC
CASSTRDGLYEQYF
>TRBD2|17|TRBV5-4|NA|TRBJ2-5
TGTGCCAGCAGCTTGGTTGGTGCGGGGGAGAACCAAGAGACCCAGTACTTC
CASSLVGAGENQETQYF
>NA|15|TRBV28|many|TRBJ2-7
TGTGCCAGCAGGCGAAGGGGTGGTTGGGACTACGAGCAGTACTTC
CASRRRGGWDYEQYF
>NA|11|TRBV2|few|TRBJ2-1
TGTGCCAGCAGTGAGCCTGGGGAGCAGTTCTTC
CASSEPGEQFF
>TRBD1|14|TRBV7-8|few|TRBJ1-4
TGTGCCAGCAGCCACAGGGGTGCTAATGAAAAACTGTTTTTT
CASSHRGANEKLFF
>NA|17|TRBV20-1|once|TRBJ1-5
TGCTGTGCTAGAGATCTTACGGGGACACCGAGCAATCAGCCCCAGCATTTT
CCARDLTGTPSNQPQHF
>TRBD1|15|TRBV18|NA|TRBJ1-1
TGTGCCAGCTCACCACCGAACTACAGGGGTACTGAAGCTTTCTTT
CASSPPNYRGTEAFF
>NA|14|TRBV4-2|many|TRBJ1-4
TGTGCCAGCAGCCAACTCGGAGGGGGTGAAAAACTGTTTTTT
CASSQLGGGEKLFF
>NA|14|TRBV28|NA|TRBJ2-7
TGTGCCAGCAGTTTAGTGCCGACACAGTACGAGCAGTACTTC
CASSLVPTQYEQYF
>TRBD2|16|TRBV4-2|many|TRBJ2-1
TGTGCCAGCAGCCAACGGGGGGGCCTGTCCTACAATGAGCAGTTCTTC
CASSQRGGLSYNEQFF
>NA|17|TRBV7-8|few|TRBJ2-3
TGTGCCAGCAGCTCGACCGGGAGCTACCCGGTCCCAGATACGCAGTATTTT
CASSSTGSYPVPDTQYF
>NA|13|TRBV6-2/TRBV6-3|many|TRBJ2-1
TGTGCCAGCAGTCCCTGGTTCTACAATGAGCAGTTCTTC
CASSPWFYNEQFF
>NA|14|TRBV20-1|many|TRBJ2-2
TGCAGTGCTAGAGGCAGGCAGGGGAGCGGGGAGCTGTTTTTT
CSARGRQGSGELFF
>TRBD2|14|TRBV27|many|TRBJ2-5
TGTGCCAGCAGTTTAGGGACTAGCCCAGAGACCCAGTACTTC
CASSLGTSPETQYF
>NA|14|TRBV7-9|few|TRBJ2-2
TGTGCCAGCACCCGCAGGGGTTTAACCGGGGAGCTGTTTTTT
CASTRRGLTGELFF
>TRBD2|12|TRBV29-1|NA|TRBJ2-1
TGCAGCCTAGCGGGGGGGATCAATGAGCAGTTCTTC
CSLAGGINEQFF
>TRBD1|14|TRBV28|few|TRBJ1-2
TGTGCCAGCAGTTTACCGGGACAGAGCTATGGCTACACCTTC
CASSLPGQSYGYTF
>NA|14|TRBV9|NA|TRBJ2-7
TGTGCCAGCAGCGTAGACCCGGGCTGGGACGAGCAGTACTTC
CASSVDPGWDEQYF
>TRBD2|15|TRBV20-1|few|TRBJ2-7
TGCAGTGCTAATATAGCGGGGGGCCCTCCCTACGAGCAGTACTTC
CSANIAGGPPYEQYF
>NA|13|TRBV20-1|NA|TRBJ2-2
TGCAGTGCTAGAGGTCTCAGCCGCCGGGAGCTGTTTTTT
CSARGLSRRELFF
>NA|13|TRBV12-3/TRBV12-4|many|TRBJ2-2
TGTGCCAGCAGGCCAGGGAGCACCGGGGAGCTGTTTTTT
CASRPGSTGELFF
>NA|15|TRBV7-2|NA|TRBJ2-5
TGTGCCAGCAGCTTAGGACCCTGGGGCCAAGAGACCCAGTACTTC
CASSLGPWGQETQYF
>NA|16|TRBV21-1|few|TRBJ2-7
TGTGCCAGCCGCACCTCGGGACAGGGGGCCACCTACGAGCAGTACTTC
CASRTSGQGATYEQYF
>TRBD2|18|TRBV11-2|NA|TRBJ2-5
TGTGCCAGCAGCTGGAACCCTAAGGTAGCGGGGTCTCAAGAGACCCAGTACTTC
CASSWNPKVAGSQETQYF
>NA|14|TRBV7-2|many|TRBJ1-2
TGTGCCAGCAGCTTGAAGGGGCAGGGCTATGGCTACACCTTC
CASSLKGQGYGYTF
>NA|14|TRBV7-9|NA|TRBJ2-2
TGTGCCAGCAGCCAGAGCCTATATTCCGGGGAGCTGTTTTTT
CASSQSLYSGELFF
>TRBD1|17|TRBV5-1|many|TRBJ2-1
TGCGCCAGCAACCCATCTTTTCCGGGACAGGGTCGGAATGAGCAGTTCTTC
CASNPSFPGQGRNEQFF